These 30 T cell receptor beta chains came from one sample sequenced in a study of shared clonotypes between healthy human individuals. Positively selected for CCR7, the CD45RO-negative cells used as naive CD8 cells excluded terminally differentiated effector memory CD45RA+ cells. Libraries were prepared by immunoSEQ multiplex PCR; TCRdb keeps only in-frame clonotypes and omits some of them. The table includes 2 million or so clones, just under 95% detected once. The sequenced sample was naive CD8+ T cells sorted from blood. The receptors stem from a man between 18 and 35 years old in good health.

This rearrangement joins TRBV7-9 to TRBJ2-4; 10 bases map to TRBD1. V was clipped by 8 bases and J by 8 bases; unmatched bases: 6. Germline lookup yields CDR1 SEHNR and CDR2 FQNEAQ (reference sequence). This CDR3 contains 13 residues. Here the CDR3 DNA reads TGTGCCAGCGTGGGACAGGGGATTGACATTCAGTACTTC. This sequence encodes CASVGQGIDIQYF.

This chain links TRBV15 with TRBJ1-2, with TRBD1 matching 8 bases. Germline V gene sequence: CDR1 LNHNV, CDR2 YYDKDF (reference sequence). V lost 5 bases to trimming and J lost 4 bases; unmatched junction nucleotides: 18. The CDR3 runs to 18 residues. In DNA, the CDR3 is TGTGCCACCAGCCCCTCCCGAGGGCAGGGGGCAGATGGCTATGGCTACACCTTC. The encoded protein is CATSPSRGQGADGYGYTF.

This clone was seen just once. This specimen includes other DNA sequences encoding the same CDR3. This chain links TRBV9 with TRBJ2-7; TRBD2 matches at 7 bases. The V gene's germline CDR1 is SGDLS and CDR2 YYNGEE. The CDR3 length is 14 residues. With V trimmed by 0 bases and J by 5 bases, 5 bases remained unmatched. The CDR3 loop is CASSVGGSTHEQYF. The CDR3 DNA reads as TGTGCCAGCAGCGTAGGCGGGAGTACCCACGAGCAGTACTTC.

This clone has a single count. The CDR3 sequence is CASSQGRIGEAFF. CDR3 DNA sequence: TGCGCCAGCAGCCAGGGAAGGATAGGTGAAGCTTTCTTT. The chain joins TRBV4-1 to TRBJ1-1; D gene unclear. V lost 3 bases to trimming and J lost 7 bases, with 12 bases between them. The germline V gene has CDR1 MGHRA and CDR2 YSYEKL. The CDR3 sequence is 13 residues long.

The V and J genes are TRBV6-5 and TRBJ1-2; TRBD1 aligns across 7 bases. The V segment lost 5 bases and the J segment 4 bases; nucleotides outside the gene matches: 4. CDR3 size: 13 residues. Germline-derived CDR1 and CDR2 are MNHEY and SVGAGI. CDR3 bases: TGTGCCAGCAGTCGGGAGGGGGCCTATGGCTACACCTTC. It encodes CASSREGAYGYTF.

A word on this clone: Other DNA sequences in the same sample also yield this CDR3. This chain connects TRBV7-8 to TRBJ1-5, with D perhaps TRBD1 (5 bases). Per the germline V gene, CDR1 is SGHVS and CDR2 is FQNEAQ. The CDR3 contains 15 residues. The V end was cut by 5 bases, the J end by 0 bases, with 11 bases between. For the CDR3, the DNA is TGTGCCAGCAGCCGAACAGGAGATAGCAATCAGCCCCAGCATTTT. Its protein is CASSRTGDSNQPQHF.

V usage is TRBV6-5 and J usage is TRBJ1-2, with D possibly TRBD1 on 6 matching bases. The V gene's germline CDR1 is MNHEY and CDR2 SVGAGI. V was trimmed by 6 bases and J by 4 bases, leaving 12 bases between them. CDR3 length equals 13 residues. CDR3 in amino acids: CASSGGGSYGYTF. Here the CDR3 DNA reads TGTGCCAGCAGCGGGGGCGGGTCCTATGGCTACACCTTC.

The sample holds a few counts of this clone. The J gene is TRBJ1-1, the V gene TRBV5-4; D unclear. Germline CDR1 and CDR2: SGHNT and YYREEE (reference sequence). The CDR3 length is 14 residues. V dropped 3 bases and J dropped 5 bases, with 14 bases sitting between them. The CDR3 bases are TGTGCCAGCAGCTCATCACAGTGGGTGACTGAAGCTTTCTTT. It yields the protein CASSSSQWVTEAFF.

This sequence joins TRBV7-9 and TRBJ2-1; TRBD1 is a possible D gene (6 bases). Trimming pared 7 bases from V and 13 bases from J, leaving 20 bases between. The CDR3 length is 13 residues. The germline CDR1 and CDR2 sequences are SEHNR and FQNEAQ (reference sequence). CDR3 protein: CASNRRAGESQFF. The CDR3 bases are TGTGCCAGCAACAGAAGGGCAGGGGAATCACAGTTCTTC.

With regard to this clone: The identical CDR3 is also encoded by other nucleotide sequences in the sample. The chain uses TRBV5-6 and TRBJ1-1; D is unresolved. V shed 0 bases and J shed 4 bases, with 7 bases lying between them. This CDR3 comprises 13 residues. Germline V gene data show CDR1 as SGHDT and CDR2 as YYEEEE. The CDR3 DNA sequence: TGTGCCAGCAGCTTGGCGGAGGGCACTGAAGCTTTCTTT. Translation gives CASSLAEGTEAFF.

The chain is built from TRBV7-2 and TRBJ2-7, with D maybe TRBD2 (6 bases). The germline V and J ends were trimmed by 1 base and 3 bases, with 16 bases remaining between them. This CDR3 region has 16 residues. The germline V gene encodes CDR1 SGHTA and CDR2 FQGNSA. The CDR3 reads CASSLGSSGLNYEQYF. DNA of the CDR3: TGTGCCAGCAGCTTAGGGAGTAGCGGACTGAACTACGAGCAGTACTTC.

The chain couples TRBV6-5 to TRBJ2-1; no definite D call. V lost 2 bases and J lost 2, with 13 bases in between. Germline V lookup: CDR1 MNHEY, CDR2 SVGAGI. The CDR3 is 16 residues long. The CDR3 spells CASSYPGGSPYNEQFF. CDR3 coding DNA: TGTGCCAGCAGTTACCCTGGTGGAAGCCCCTACAATGAGCAGTTCTTC.

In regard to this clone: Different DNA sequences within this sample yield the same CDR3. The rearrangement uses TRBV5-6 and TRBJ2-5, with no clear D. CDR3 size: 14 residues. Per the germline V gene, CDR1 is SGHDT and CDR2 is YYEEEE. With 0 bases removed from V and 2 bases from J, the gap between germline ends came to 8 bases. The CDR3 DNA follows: TGTGCCAGCAGCTTGGTGGGCGGACAAGAGACCCAGTACTTC. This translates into CASSLVGGQETQYF.

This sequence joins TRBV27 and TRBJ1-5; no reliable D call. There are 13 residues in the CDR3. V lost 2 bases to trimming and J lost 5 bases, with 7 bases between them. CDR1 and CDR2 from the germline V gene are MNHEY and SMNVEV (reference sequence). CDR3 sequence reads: CASSLGVYQPQHF. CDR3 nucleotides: TGTGCCAGCAGTTTAGGTGTGTATCAGCCCCAGCATTTT.

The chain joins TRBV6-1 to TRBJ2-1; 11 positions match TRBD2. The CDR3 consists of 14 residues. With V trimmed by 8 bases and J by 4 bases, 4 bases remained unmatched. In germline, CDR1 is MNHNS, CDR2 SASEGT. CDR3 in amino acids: CASGRLAGYNEQFF. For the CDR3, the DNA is TGTGCCAGCGGCCGACTAGCGGGGTACAATGAGCAGTTCTTC.

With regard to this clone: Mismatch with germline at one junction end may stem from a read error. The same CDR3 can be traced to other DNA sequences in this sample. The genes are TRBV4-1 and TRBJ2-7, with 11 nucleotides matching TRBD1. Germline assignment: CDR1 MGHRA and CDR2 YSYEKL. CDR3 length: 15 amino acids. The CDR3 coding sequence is TGCGCCAGCAGTCAAGCTGGGACAGGGGGCTACGAGCAGTACTTC. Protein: CASSQAGTGGYEQYF.

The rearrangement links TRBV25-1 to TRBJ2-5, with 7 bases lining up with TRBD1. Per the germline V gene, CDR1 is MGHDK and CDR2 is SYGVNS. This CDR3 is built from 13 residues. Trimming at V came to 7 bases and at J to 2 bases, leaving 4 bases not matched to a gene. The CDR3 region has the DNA TGTGCCAGCACTGGGACAGAACAAGAGACCCAGTACTTC. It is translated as CASTGTEQETQYF.

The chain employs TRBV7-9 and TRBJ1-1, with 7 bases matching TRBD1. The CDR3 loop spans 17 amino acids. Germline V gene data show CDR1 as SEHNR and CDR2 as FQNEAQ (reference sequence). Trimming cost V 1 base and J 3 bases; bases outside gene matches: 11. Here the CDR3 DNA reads TGTGCCAGCAGCTTAGACCTCAAACTGACAGGGCACACTGAAGCTTTCTTT. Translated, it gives CASSLDLKLTGHTEAFF.

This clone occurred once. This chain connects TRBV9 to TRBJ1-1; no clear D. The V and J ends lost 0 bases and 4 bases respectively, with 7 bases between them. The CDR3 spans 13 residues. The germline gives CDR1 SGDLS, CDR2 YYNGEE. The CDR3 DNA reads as TGTGCCAGCAGCGTAGGGGCAGCCACTGAAGCTTTCTTT. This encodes CASSVGAATEAFF.

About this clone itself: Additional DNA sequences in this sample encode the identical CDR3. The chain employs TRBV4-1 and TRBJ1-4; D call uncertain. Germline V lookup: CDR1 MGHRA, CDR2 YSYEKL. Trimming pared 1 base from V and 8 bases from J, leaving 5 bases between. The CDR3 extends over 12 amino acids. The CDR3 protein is CASSQVGEKLFF. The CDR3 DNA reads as TGCGCCAGCAGCCAAGTGGGGGAAAAACTGTTTTTT.

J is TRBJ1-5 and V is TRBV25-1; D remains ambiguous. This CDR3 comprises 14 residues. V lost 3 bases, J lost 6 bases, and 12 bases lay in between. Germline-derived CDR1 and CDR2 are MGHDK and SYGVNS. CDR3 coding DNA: TGTGCCAGCAGTGATGGGGAAGTCGGTCAGCCCCAGCATTTT. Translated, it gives CASSDGEVGQPQHF.

Written as DNA, the CDR3 is TGCGCCAGCAGCCAACTCGCGAGCACAGATACGCAGTATTTT. It encodes CASSQLASTDTQYF. The chain is built from TRBV4-1 and TRBJ2-3; D is ambiguous. The length of the CDR3 is 14 residues. V shed 2 bases and J shed 0 bases, with 6 bases lying between them. Germline CDR1 and CDR2: MGHRA and YSYEKL.

The CDR3 reads CASRGTASSYEQYF. Here the CDR3 DNA reads TGTGCCAGCAGAGGGACAGCGAGCTCCTACGAGCAGTACTTC. The rearrangement uses TRBV2 and TRBJ2-7; 7 bases align to TRBD1. Germline V gives CDR1 SNHLY, CDR2 FYNNEI. This CDR3 is 14 amino acids long. Trimming took 6 bases from V and 0 from J; bases not matched to a gene: 5. Filled out from reference TRBV2 and TRBJ2-7, the complete variable domain reads EPEVTQTPSHQVTQMGQEVILRCVPISNHLYFYWYRQILGQKVEFLVSFYNNEISEKSEIFDDQFSVERPDGSNFTLKIRSTKLEDSAMYFCASRGTASSYEQYFGPGTRLTVT.

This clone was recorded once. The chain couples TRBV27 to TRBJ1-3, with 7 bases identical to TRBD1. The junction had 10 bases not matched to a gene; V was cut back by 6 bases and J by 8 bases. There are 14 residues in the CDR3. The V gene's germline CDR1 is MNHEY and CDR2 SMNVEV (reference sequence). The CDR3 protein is CASRTQGNGDTIYF. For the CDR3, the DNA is TGTGCCAGCAGAACACAGGGGAACGGCGACACCATATATTTT.

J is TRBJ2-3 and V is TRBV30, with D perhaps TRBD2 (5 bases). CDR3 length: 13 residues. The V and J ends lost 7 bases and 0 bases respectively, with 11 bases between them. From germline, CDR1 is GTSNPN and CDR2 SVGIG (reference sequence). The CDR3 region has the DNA TGTGCCTACGGAGGTGCTAGCACAGATACGCAGTATTTT. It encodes CAYGGASTDTQYF.

The CDR3 DNA follows: TGTGCCAGCAGACGCGGGGGATATTCCTACGAGCAGTACTTC. Translating it yields CASRRGGYSYEQYF. This chain connects TRBV6-5 to TRBJ2-7; 7 nucleotides line up with TRBD2. Germline V gene data show CDR1 as MNHEY and CDR2 as SVGAGI. V dropped 6 bases and J dropped 1; count of bases not matched to a gene: 6. The CDR3 spans 14 residues.

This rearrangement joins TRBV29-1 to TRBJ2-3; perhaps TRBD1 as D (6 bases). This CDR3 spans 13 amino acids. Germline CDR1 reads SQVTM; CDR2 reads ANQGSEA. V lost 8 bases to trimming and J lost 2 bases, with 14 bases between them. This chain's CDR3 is CSFWTVITDTQYF. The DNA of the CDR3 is TGCAGCTTCTGGACAGTTATCACAGATACGCAGTATTTT.

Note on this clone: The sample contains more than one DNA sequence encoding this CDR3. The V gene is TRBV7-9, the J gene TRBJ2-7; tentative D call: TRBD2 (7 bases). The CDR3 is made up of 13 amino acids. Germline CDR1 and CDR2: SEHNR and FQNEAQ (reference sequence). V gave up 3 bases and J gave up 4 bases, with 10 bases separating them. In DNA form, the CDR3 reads TGTGCCAGCAGCTTCGCGGGGGCGTACGAGCAGTACTTC. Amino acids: CASSFAGAYEQYF.

CDR3 in amino acids: CASFRSRFQTPGYTF. CDR3 coding DNA: TGTGCCAGCTTTCGCTCCCGATTTCAGACTCCTGGCTACACCTTC. This rearrangement joins TRBV21-1 to TRBJ1-2. TRBV21-1 is a listed pseudogene. The CDR3 has 15 residues.

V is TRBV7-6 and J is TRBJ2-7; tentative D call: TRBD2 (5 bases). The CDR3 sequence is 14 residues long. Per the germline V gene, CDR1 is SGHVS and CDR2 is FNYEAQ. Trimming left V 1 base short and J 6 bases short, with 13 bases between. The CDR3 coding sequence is TGTGCCAGCAGCTTAGATCCTTCCCGGGGCGAGCAGTACTTC. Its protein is CASSLDPSRGEQYF.